The source of this T cell receptor (beta chain) is a study of blood T cell repertoires in COVID-19 (dated by TCRdb to 2018 to 2021). As for the study more broadly: Collaborator samples came from the United States, Italy and Spain and covered acute and convalescent phases of COVID-19. The prospective study material was composed of cDNA or gDNA derived from T cells, B-cell-depleted T cells, or PBMCs. Subjects who had been exposed to COVID-19, were actively infected with it, or had recovered from it provided the deeply sampled blood TCRbeta repertoires that made up the dataset. A freely available public database, intended as a resource for researchers studying the immune response to SARS-CoV-2, is where the repertoires were released. The samples were drawn from the first 160 participants of the ongoing ImmuneRACE study and from 950 to 1,500 subjects provided by 6 global collaborators. The sample metadata nearly always contained a de-identified subject ID, COVID-19 status, age in years and sex. HLA class I and class II types, where available, came from metadata supplied by the sample provider rather than from assay-based typing.

In Seattle, one collaborating source enrolled patients while the infection was active and tracked those patients longitudinally over the course of disease. Collaborating institutions collected whole blood in K2EDTA tubes following their own protocols. For TCRbeta analysis, collaborator samples were shipped as frozen whole blood, as isolated PBMCs, or as DNA extracted from either sample type. Broad study findings and their caveats: How much clinical and demographic metadata was included differed by source and by participant, and the metadata was provided uncurated.

TCRbeta CDR3 regions were amplified from genomic DNA by means of the immunoSEQ Assay, a bias-controlled multiplex PCR. Processing in the source paper ran as follows. Within the assay, amplification of reference gene primers was used to estimate how many nucleated cells each sample contained. To quantify the absolute abundance of each unique TCRbeta CDR3 rearrangement, sequence reads were collapsed and filtered. For each sample, productive Simpson clonality was calculated as the square root of Simpson's diversity index across productive rearrangements. The clones in this table, taken by TCRdb from immuneACCESS, are in-frame only. Not every clone is retained; where verified, under half of the shortfall comes from an unresolved V gene, and the cause of the rest is unknown. The V and J calls and clone size come from that table; D and trimming were worked out from the DNA. The table for this sample lists about 200,000 clones; approximately 78% of them were counted only once. The ten largest clones add up to roughly 8.2% of the sample.

Note on this clone: Its antigen is not yet known. Base quality data are lacking; no much larger clone is found one base away.

Trimming removed 2 bases from V and 9 bases from J, leaving 22 bases between the germline ends. The CDR3 holds 16 amino acids from the cysteine to the phenylalanine. The read is trimmed to its CDR3 DNA, 48 bases read in frame from base 1. The germline V gene (reference sequence) sets CDR1 to SEHNR and CDR2 to FQNEAQ. Input material: peripheral blood. The rearranged segments are TRBV7-9 and TRBJ2-5; tentative D gene TRBD1, with 7 bases matching. This TCR was recovered from a woman older than 75 with COVID-19, enrolled during active disease. The CDR3 loop reads CASSLFRGAASMAQYF. The nucleotide sequence reads TGTGCCAGCAGCTTATTCAGGGGGGCCGCATCAATGGCCCAGTACTTC.